The clone carrying this TCR beta chain was counted only a few times. The antigen is undetermined. Other DNA sequences within the sample encode an identical CDR3. V lost 5 bases, J lost 3 bases, and 15 bases lay in between. Germline CDR1 SGHTA, CDR2 FQGTGA. The CDR3 has 15 residues. The sample comes from a study of Ad26.COV2.S vaccination and SARS-CoV-2 variants. Looking at the study overall: Intramuscular Ad26.COV2.S at 5x10^10 or 1x10^11 viral particles.

Sequencing used immunoSEQ multiplex PCR; TCRdb keeps in-frame clones, though not all of them. The sample contains some 340,000 clones, around four fifths of which appear only once. Treatment reported: about 20 received Ad26.COV2.S at low or high dose, single or two shots; a few received placebo; per-sample allocation not given. The samples date from day 63 after the first vaccine or placebo injection. Overall study results and limits: Recipients of vaccine and of placebo showed similar breadth of their non-spike TCR repertoires.

Source: peripheral blood, taken in a trial of Ad26.COV2.S vaccine versus placebo. The sequence came from a person aged 18-65 years who received the Ad26.COV2.S COVID-19 vaccine or a placebo. V and J are TRBV7-3 and TRBJ2-3; perhaps TRBD1 as D (5 bases). The CDR3 sequence is CASSLTGGVTDTQYF. CDR3 sequence (DNA): TGTGCCAGCAGCCTCACAGGTGGGGTAACAGATACGCAGTATTTT.